This is a list of T cell receptor beta chains from one sample in a study of CD8+CD57+ T cells in acquired aplastic anemia. TCRdb reprocessed the reads with MiXCR, giving one entry per CDR3 protein. This sample carries 200,000 to 250,000 distinct CDR3 sequences, about a third of them seen once, and the ten largest clones take around 1.1%. Sequenced input: sorted CD4+, CD8+, or CD8+CD57+ T cells (not recorded which) from PBMCs. The source is a human donor in good health, serving as a control. Each CDR3 is given with its conserved first and last residue. Fields, in order: D gene, V gene, clone size, CDR3 length, J gene, CDR3 DNA, CDR3 protein. D genes are given only for firm matches. The size entry is marked missing in some rows and otherwise reads once, few, many or a size class.

.	TRBV19	.	13	TRBJ2-5	TGTGCCAGTAGTGGGTCAGGTCGGGAGACCCAGTACTTC	CASSGSGRETQYF
TRBD1	TRBV28	.	14	TRBJ1-2	TGTGCCAGCAAGGTGCCAGGGGGCGGTTATGGCTACACCTTC	CASKVPGGGYGYTF
.	TRBV12-3/TRBV12-4	few	12	TRBJ2-3	TGTGCCAGCAGTTTATCCGAAGATGCGCAGTATTTT	CASSLSEDAQYF
.	TRBV19	many	15	TRBJ2-7	TGTGCCAGTAGTATGGCCGGGCAGGGAGCCTACGAGCAGTACTTC	CASSMAGQGAYEQYF
TRBD1	TRBV19	few	17	TRBJ2-2	TGTGCCAGCGGGACAGGGGGCTGGGGGGACCGCGACGGGGAGCTGTTTTTT	CASGTGGWGDRDGELFF
.	TRBV20-1	many	13	TRBJ1-1	TGCAGTGCTAGAGGAACAGTGAACACTGAAGCTTTCTTT	CSARGTVNTEAFF
TRBD2	TRBV14	.	19	TRBJ2-1	TGTGCCAGCAGCCAAGTCGGGCCGAAACTAGCGACCCGCTACAATGAGCAGTTCTTC	CASSQVGPKLATRYNEQFF
TRBD1	TRBV2	.	16	TRBJ2-7	TGTGCCAGCACCCTAGGACAGGGTATGAATCAGCCCCAGCAGTGCTTC	CASTLGQGMNQPQQCF
TRBD1	TRBV2	many	17	TRBJ1-5	TGTGCCAGCAGTCTAGACAGGGTGCTAAATAGCAATCAGCCCCAGCATTTT	CASSLDRVLNSNQPQHF
.	TRBV24-1	many	14	TRBJ2-5	TGTGCCACCAGTGATCCAGGGGTTATGGAGACCCAGTACTTC	CATSDPGVMETQYF
.	TRBV19	few	16	TRBJ1-5	TGTGCCAGTAGTATAGCTCGAGGTAGTAGCAATCAGCCCCAGCATTTT	CASSIARGSSNQPQHF
.	TRBV9	.	14	TRBJ1-2	TGTGCCAGCAGCCCCTCCCCTGCTACCTATGGCTACACCTTC	CASSPSPATYGYTF
.	TRBV9	many	15	TRBJ2-7	TGTGCCAGCAGCGTAGCGGATAGGGCATCCTACGAGCAGTACTTC	CASSVADRASYEQYF
TRBD1	TRBV2	many	13	TRBJ1-2	TGTGCCAGCAGTGGACAGGGGAACTATGGCTACACCTTC	CASSGQGNYGYTF
.	TRBV20-1	many	15	TRBJ1-2	TGCAGTGCCCCGAACCCGAGACCTCAAGGCCATGGCTACACCTTC	CSAPNPRPQGHGYTF
TRBD1	TRBV2	.	15	TRBJ2-2	TGTGCCAGCAGTACTCCGGGACAGGCCCTCGGGGAGCTGTTTTTT	CASSTPGQALGELFF
TRBD1	TRBV7-9	.	14	TRBJ1-2	TGTGCCAGCAGTGGGGGACAGGGGGCCTATGGCTACACCTTC	CASSGGQGAYGYTF
.	TRBV9	.	14	TRBJ2-2	TGTGCCAGCAGCGCGTACACGAACACCGGGGAGCTGTTTTTT	CASSAYTNTGELFF
.	TRBV20-1	many	15	TRBJ1-2	TGCAGTGCTAGACAGCCCGGACGGGATGAAGTAGGCTACACCTTC	CSARQPGRDEVGYTF
TRBD2	TRBV2	.	14	TRBJ2-7	TGTGCCAGCAGTGATTGCGGGGGGCCCTACGAGCAGTACTTC	CASSDCGGPYEQYF